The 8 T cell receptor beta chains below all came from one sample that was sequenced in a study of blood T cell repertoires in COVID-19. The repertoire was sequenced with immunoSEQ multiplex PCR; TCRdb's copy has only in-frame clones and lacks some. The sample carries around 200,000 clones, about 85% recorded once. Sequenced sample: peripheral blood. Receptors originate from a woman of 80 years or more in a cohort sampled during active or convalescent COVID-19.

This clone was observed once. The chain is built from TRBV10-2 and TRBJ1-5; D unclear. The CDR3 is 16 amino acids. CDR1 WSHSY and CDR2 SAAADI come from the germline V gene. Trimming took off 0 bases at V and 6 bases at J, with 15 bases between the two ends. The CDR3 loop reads CASSESGGQRGQPQHF. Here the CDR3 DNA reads TGCGCCAGCAGTGAGTCGGGAGGGCAAAGAGGTCAGCCCCAGCATTTT.

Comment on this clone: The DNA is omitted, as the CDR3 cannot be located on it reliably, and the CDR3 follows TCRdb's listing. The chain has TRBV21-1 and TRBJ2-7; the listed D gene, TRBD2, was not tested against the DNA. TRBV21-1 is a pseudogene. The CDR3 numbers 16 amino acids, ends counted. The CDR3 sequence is CASSNWASGSSYEQYV.

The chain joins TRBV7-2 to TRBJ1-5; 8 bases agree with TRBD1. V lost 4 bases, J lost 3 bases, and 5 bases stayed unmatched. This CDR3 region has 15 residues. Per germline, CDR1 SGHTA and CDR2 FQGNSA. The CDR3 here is CASSSGGTSNQPQHF. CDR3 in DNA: TGTGCCAGCAGCTCAGGGGGCACGTCCAATCAGCCCCAGCATTTT.

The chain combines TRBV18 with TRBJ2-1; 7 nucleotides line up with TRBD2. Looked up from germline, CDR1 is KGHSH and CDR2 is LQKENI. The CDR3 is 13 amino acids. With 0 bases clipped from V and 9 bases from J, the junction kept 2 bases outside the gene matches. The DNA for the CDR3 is TGTGCCAGCTCACCACCGGGAGGGATTGAGCAGTTCTTC. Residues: CASSPPGGIEQFF.

The CDR3 region is CASSDGSGGAADTQYF. In DNA form, the CDR3 reads TGTGCCAGCAGTGATGGTAGTGGGGGGGCAGCTGATACGCAGTATTTT. J is TRBJ2-3 and V is TRBV6-4; tentative D call: TRBD2 (7 bases). The V and J ends lost 3 bases and 6 bases respectively, with 19 bases between them. Germline V gives CDR1 MRHNA, CDR2 SNTAGT. The CDR3 spans 16 residues.

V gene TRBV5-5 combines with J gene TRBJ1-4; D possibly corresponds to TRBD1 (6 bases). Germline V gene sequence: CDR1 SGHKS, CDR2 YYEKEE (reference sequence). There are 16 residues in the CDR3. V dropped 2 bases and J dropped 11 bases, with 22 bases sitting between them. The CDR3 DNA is TGTGCCAGCAGCTTACAGGGCGCTTCATCCCAAGAGAAACTGTTTTTT. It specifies CASSLQGASSQEKLFF.

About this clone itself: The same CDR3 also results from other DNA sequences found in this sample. The CDR3 sequence: CASSLDRGEQYF. CDR3 in DNA: TGTGCCAGCAGCTTAGACCGAGGCGAGCAGTACTTC. The chain combines TRBV7-2 with TRBJ2-7; D gene uncertain. The V gene lost 1 base and the J gene lost 6 bases, with 7 bases spanning the gap. The germline gives CDR1 SGHTA, CDR2 FQGNSA. This CDR3 contains 12 residues.

The CDR3 coding sequence is TGTGCCAGCAGCTTAGGGACTACCTTGCGGGAGCAGTACGTC. Translated: CASSLGTTLREQYV. V gene TRBV7-9 combines with J gene TRBJ2-7; perhaps TRBD2 as D (6 bases). The CDR3 is made up of 14 amino acids. Deletions cut 1 base from V and 7 bases from J, with 14 bases between. Germline lookup yields CDR1 SEHNR and CDR2 FQNEAQ (reference sequence).